Presented here are 30 T cell receptor beta chains from one specimen sequenced in a study of response to subunit inactivated influenza vaccine. TCRdb ran MiXCR on the RT-PCR reads and lists one entry per CDR3 protein. Among 750,000 to 850,000 distinct CDR3 sequences, less than 20% were seen once, and the ten largest hold 11%. The source material was PBMCs from blood, sampled 5 to 6 days after vaccination. Receptor source: a man between 50 and 59 years old who received an inactivated influenza vaccine.

V and J are TRBV6-1 and TRBJ2-2, with no clear D. Germline V gives CDR1 MNHNS, CDR2 SASEGT. This CDR3 contains 13 residues. Trimming took off 8 bases at V and 5 bases at J, with 12 bases between the two ends. The CDR3 loop is CASSRSATGELFF. The CDR3 DNA sequence: TGTGCCAGCTCTAGGAGCGCAACCGGGGAGCTGTTTTTT.

V is TRBV7-9 and J is TRBJ2-7; 15 bases agree with TRBD2. The V segment lost 6 bases and the J segment 5 bases; nucleotides outside the gene matches: 8. CDR1 is SEHNR and CDR2 is FQNEAQ in the germline V gene (reference sequence). The length of the CDR3 is 16 residues. CDR3 sequence: CASRSGLAGGPDEQYF. CDR3 nucleotide sequence: TGTGCCAGCAGGTCTGGACTAGCGGGAGGGCCTGACGAGCAGTACTTC.

The V gene is TRBV11-1, the J gene TRBJ2-5; D not resolved. CDR3 length equals 14 residues. V lost 5 bases to trimming and J lost 4 bases, with 14 bases between them. The germline gives CDR1 SGHAT, CDR2 FQDESV (reference sequence). The CDR3 DNA is TGTGCCAGCAGCAAACCGACACACGGAGAGACCCAGTACTTC. Protein sequence: CASSKPTHGETQYF.

This clonotype was counted only a few times. The CDR3 sequence: CASSYQIAAFYEQYF. The CDR3 DNA reads as TGTGCCAGCAGTTACCAAATAGCGGCCTTCTACGAGCAGTACTTC. J is TRBJ2-7 and V is TRBV6-5, with D possibly matching TRBD2 (6 bases). This CDR3 comprises 15 residues. Between the trimmed V and J ends, which lost 2 bases and 3 bases, there was a span of 14 bases. CDR1 is MNHEY and CDR2 is SVGAGI in the germline V gene.

V is TRBV10-3 and J is TRBJ2-1, with no clear D. Germline loops: CDR1 ENHRY, CDR2 SYGVKD. This CDR3 has 16 amino acids. Between the trimmed V and J ends, which lost 0 bases and 2 bases, there was a span of 11 bases. CDR3 in amino acids: CAISESGRPTYNEQFF. The CDR3 nucleotides are TGTGCCATCAGTGAGTCGGGCAGACCCACCTACAATGAGCAGTTCTTC.

The rearrangement joins TRBV6-2 or TRBV6-3 to TRBJ1-1; no firm D call. This CDR3 spans 14 amino acids. Per germline, CDR1 MNHEY and CDR2 SVGEGT. With 3 bases removed from V and 1 base from J, the gap between germline ends came to 9 bases. CDR3 sequence (DNA): TGTGCCAGCAGTTATCCGGTTAAGAACACTGAAGCTTTCTTT. Translating gives CASSYPVKNTEAFF.

V is TRBV6-2 or TRBV6-3 and J is TRBJ2-1, with D hard to call. CDR3 length equals 14 residues. Trimming removed 8 bases from V and 10 bases from J, with 21 bases in between. Germline V gives CDR1 MNHEY, CDR2 SVGEGT. The CDR3 bases are TGTGCCAGCCGAAACGAAAAGGCCCCCTGGGAGCAGTTCTTC. As protein: CASRNEKAPWEQFF.

This clonotype occurred a few times. The V and J genes are TRBV5-1 and TRBJ2-7; 7 bases line up with TRBD1. CDR3 length: 14 amino acids. Germline-derived CDR1 and CDR2 are SGHRS and YFSETQ. Trimming removed 4 bases from V and 6 bases from J; junction bases left unmatched: 10. CDR3 DNA sequence: TGCGCCAGCAGCCTCAGACAGGGAATAAGCGAGCAGTACTTC. Translated: CASSLRQGISEQYF. Variable domain in full (rest from reference TRBV5-1 and TRBJ2-7): KAGVTQTPRYLIKTRGQQVTLSCSPISGHRSVSWYQQTPGQGLQFLFEYFSETQRNKGNFPGRFSGRQFSNSRSEMNVSTLELGDSALYLCASSLRQGISEQYFGPGTRLTVT.

The chain combines TRBV19 with TRBJ2-2, with D possibly being TRBD2 (5 bases). The V end lost 9 bases, the J end lost 0 bases, and 11 bases lay between the germline ends. The germline gives CDR1 LNHDA, CDR2 SQIVND (reference sequence). CDR3 size: 14 residues. CDR3 nucleotide sequence: TGTGCCAGCAGCGGTTACCCGAACACCGGGGAGCTGTTTTTT. This gives the protein CASSGYPNTGELFF.

This clonotype occurred a few times. J is TRBJ2-7 and V is TRBV7-3; the match to TRBD2 covers 12 bases. CDR1 is SGHTA, CDR2 FQGTGA, per germline. This CDR3 has 15 residues. The J segment lost 0 bases and the V segment lost 5 bases, leaving 2 bases of the junction unmatched. This chain's CDR3 is CASSLAGGTSYEQYF. In DNA form, the CDR3 reads TGTGCCAGCAGCCTAGCGGGAGGGACCTCCTACGAGCAGTACTTC. Full variable domain (missing parts from reference TRBV7-3 and TRBJ2-7): GAGVSQTPSNKVTEKGKYVELRCDPISGHTALYWYRQSLGQGPEFLIYFQGTGAADDSGLPNDRFFAVRPEGSVSTLKIQRTERGDSAVYLCASSLAGGTSYEQYFGPGTRLTVT.

V usage is TRBV20-1 and J usage is TRBJ2-5, with D perhaps TRBD2 (6 bases). Germline V CDR1 and CDR2: DFQATT, SNEGSKA (reference sequence). V lost 3 bases to trimming and J lost 7 bases, with 15 bases between them. The length of the CDR3 is 13 residues. The CDR3 region is CSASSTGAGTQYF. The CDR3 nucleotides read TGCAGTGCTAGTTCAACCGGAGCGGGGACCCAGTACTTC.

The chain links TRBV10-1 to TRBJ2-3; TRBD2 matches 9 bases. This CDR3 comprises 14 residues. Trimming at V came to 2 bases and at J to 6 bases, leaving 3 bases not matched to a gene. Germline V gene sequence: CDR1 WNHNN, CDR2 SYGVQD (reference sequence). The CDR3 loop reads CASSEGLAPDTQYF. Here the CDR3 DNA reads TGCGCCAGCAGTGAGGGACTAGCGCCCGATACGCAGTATTTT.

This clonotype was counted many times. The J gene is TRBJ1-1, the V gene TRBV6-1; D possibly corresponds to TRBD1 (5 bases). Germline CDR1 MNHNS, CDR2 SASEGT. This CDR3 has 14 amino acids. The V end was cut by 5 bases, the J end by 1 base, with 11 bases between. The CDR3 sequence: CASSRRVANTEAFF. CDR3 bases: TGTGCCAGCAGTCGCAGGGTGGCGAACACTGAAGCTTTCTTT.

The rearrangement joins TRBV12-3 or TRBV12-4 to TRBJ1-2; 10 nucleotides line up with TRBD1. CDR3 length: 14 amino acids. The ends lost 5 bases at V and 12 bases at J; junction bases unmatched: 12. CDR3 nucleotide sequence: TGTGCCAGCAGTCCTGGACAGGGGGTAGGGCAAAACACCTTC. Translating gives CASSPGQGVGQNTF.

This clonotype was counted ten times or more. The chain joins TRBV7-2 to TRBJ1-2; D is undetermined. CDR1 SGHTA and CDR2 FQGNSA come from the germline V gene. The CDR3 is 14 residues long. V lost 5 bases and J lost 7, with 17 bases in between. Here the CDR3 DNA reads TGTGCCAGCAGCCCCAACGGCTTTCGGAGTGGCTACACCTTC. Protein sequence: CASSPNGFRSGYTF.

This clonotype was detected only a few times. V and J are TRBV20-1 and TRBJ1-6; perhaps TRBD1 as D (5 bases). The germline CDR1 and CDR2 sequences are DFQATT and SNEGSKA (reference sequence). V dropped 6 bases and J dropped 6 bases, with 18 bases sitting between them. This CDR3 is 15 amino acids long. CDR3 loop: CSAPSEGPINSPLHF. The CDR3 DNA follows: TGCAGTGCCCCTTCGGAGGGACCGATTAATTCACCCCTCCACTTT.

This clonotype was seen a handful of times. The chain combines TRBV27 with TRBJ2-3; D remains ambiguous. The CDR3 is 15 amino acids. The germline V gene encodes CDR1 MNHEY and CDR2 SMNVEV (reference sequence). Between the trimmed V and J ends, which lost 2 bases and 2 bases, there was a span of 11 bases. The CDR3 DNA reads TGTGCCAGCAGTTTAAGGCTAACTCCCACAGATACGCAGTATTTT. It encodes CASSLRLTPTDTQYF.

This clonotype was detected only a few times. V and J are TRBV5-4 and TRBJ2-1; 15 bases align to TRBD2. This CDR3 region has 22 residues. V trimming: 0 bases; J trimming: 0 bases; junction bases outside the gene matches: 13. CDR1 SGHNT and CDR2 YYREEE come from the germline V gene (reference sequence). CDR3 in amino acids: CASSLAGTSGRLNPSSYNEQFF. CDR3 sequence (DNA): TGTGCCAGCAGCTTGGCCGGGACTAGCGGGAGGTTGAACCCCAGCTCCTACAATGAGCAGTTCTTC.

This clonotype showed up just a few times. This chain joins TRBV20-1 and TRBJ2-1; a weak D match, TRBD2 (6 bases). Deletions cut 6 bases from V and 5 bases from J, with 14 bases between. CDR1 is DFQATT, CDR2 SNEGSKA, per germline (reference sequence). The CDR3 is 13 residues long. The CDR3 region has the DNA TGCAGTGCCCGACTAGTCGAAAACAATGAGCAGTTCTTC. The encoded protein is CSARLVENNEQFF.

There are a few counts of this clonotype. The chain is built from TRBV5-1 and TRBJ1-5, with D possibly TRBD1 on 6 matching bases. The V end was cut by 3 bases, the J end by 6 bases, with 16 bases between. This CDR3 is built from 15 residues. Germline V gives CDR1 SGHRS, CDR2 YFSETQ. The CDR3 loop reads CASSSSGERGQPQHF. In nucleotides, the CDR3 is TGCGCCAGCAGCTCCTCAGGGGAGAGGGGTCAGCCCCAGCATTTT.

The V call is TRBV6-4, the J call TRBJ2-1; TRBD1 or TRBD2 may be the D gene (5 bases each). Germline CDR1 reads MRHNA; CDR2 reads SNTAGT. The V end was cut by 8 bases, the J end by 5 bases, with 19 bases between. This CDR3 is built from 15 residues. The CDR3 spells CASSHIPGPNNEQFF. The CDR3 DNA reads TGTGCCAGCTCCCACATCCCGGGACCAAACAATGAGCAGTTCTTC.

The genes are TRBV7-9 and TRBJ2-3; possible D gene TRBD2, 5 bases. The CDR3 is 13 amino acids. V was shortened by 6 bases and J by 3 bases, with 10 bases between the two germline ends. Germline loops: CDR1 SEHNR, CDR2 FQNEAQ (reference sequence). The CDR3 sequence is CASRILATDTQYF. Here the CDR3 DNA reads TGTGCCAGCAGGATTCTAGCTACAGATACGCAGTATTTT. The full variable domain, completed using reference TRBV7-9 and TRBJ2-3, is DTGVSQNPRHKITKRGQNVTFRCDPISEHNRLYWYRQTLGQGPEFLTYFQNEAQLEKSRLLSDRFSAERPKGSFSTLEIQRTEQGDSAMYLCASRILATDTQYFGPGTRLTVL.

This clonotype was detected many times. The rearrangement links TRBV5-1 to TRBJ2-1, with D possibly being TRBD1 (6 bases). Trimming cost V 2 bases and J 5 bases, with 11 bases left between them. Germline loops: CDR1 SGHRS, CDR2 YFSETQ. CDR3 length equals 14 residues. The chain's CDR3 is CASSFGTINNEQFF. For the CDR3, the DNA is TGCGCCAGCAGCTTTGGGACAATCAACAATGAGCAGTTCTTC.

This clonotype was picked up a small number of times. The J gene is TRBJ1-2, the V gene TRBV12-3 or TRBV12-4, with D maybe TRBD1 (5 bases). CDR3 length equals 15 residues. Between the trimmed V and J ends, which lost 6 bases and 4 bases, there was a span of 18 bases. The CDR3 loop reads CASSPGWVGTYGYTF. CDR3 bases: TGTGCCAGCAGCCCCGGGTGGGTGGGGACCTATGGCTACACCTTC.

This clonotype has only a few counts. The rearrangement joins TRBV15 to TRBJ2-2; maybe TRBD1 (6 bases). Trimming removed 0 bases at V and 3 bases at J, with 11 bases between. CDR1 LNHNV and CDR2 YYDKDF come from the germline V gene (reference sequence). The CDR3 has 16 residues. Written as DNA, the CDR3 is TGTGCCACCAGCAGAGACAGGGGCTCATACACCGGGGAGCTGTTTTTT. Protein product: CATSRDRGSYTGELFF.

Only a few counts were recorded for this clonotype. The rearrangement links TRBV10-2 to TRBJ2-1; 9 nucleotides line up with TRBD1. The CDR3 is made up of 12 amino acids. Trimming removed 7 bases from V and 15 bases from J; junction bases left unmatched: 10. Per germline, CDR1 WSHSY and CDR2 SAAADI. The CDR3 coding sequence is TGCGCCAGCAATACAGGGGGCGCGAGTGTGTTCTTC. It codes for CASNTGGASVFF.

This rearrangement joins TRBV7-3 to TRBJ2-1; 8 nucleotides align to TRBD2. The germline gives CDR1 SGHTA, CDR2 FQGTGA. CDR3 length: 13 residues. Germline trimming cut 5 bases from V and 13 bases from J; bases unmatched to any gene: 10. DNA of the CDR3: TGTGCCAGCAGCCCCTCCGCGGGAGGTTTTCAGTTCTTC. Protein: CASSPSAGGFQFF.

This clonotype occurred a few times. The chain carries TRBV24-1 and TRBJ2-5; D is undetermined. The V end was cut by 4 bases, the J end by 4 bases, with 6 bases between. The germline V gene encodes CDR1 KGHDR and CDR2 SFDVKD. This CDR3 comprises 12 residues. CDR3 sequence: CATSEVGETQYF. CDR3 DNA sequence: TGTGCCACCAGTGAAGTCGGAGAGACCCAGTACTTC.

V gene TRBV9 combines with J gene TRBJ2-3; 10 bases line up with TRBD2. The V gene end was trimmed by 3 bases and the J gene end by 5 bases; junction bases not matched to a gene: 12. Germline assignment: CDR1 SGDLS and CDR2 YYNGEE. There are 17 residues in the CDR3. The CDR3 nucleotides are TGTGCCAGCAGCGCTCCTTCTCTAGCGGGAGCGGTAGATACGCAGTATTTT. Translation: CASSAPSLAGAVDTQYF.

This clonotype appeared a few times. The CDR3 reads CASSLGGRWHEQYF. Written as DNA, the CDR3 is TGTGCCAGCAGCCTGGGGGGACGTTGGCACGAGCAGTACTTC. This chain uses TRBV7-2 with TRBJ2-7, with D perhaps matching TRBD2 (6 bases). Trimming removed 5 bases at V and 5 bases at J, with 16 bases between. The CDR3 totals 14 residues. In germline, CDR1 is SGHTA, CDR2 FQGNSA.